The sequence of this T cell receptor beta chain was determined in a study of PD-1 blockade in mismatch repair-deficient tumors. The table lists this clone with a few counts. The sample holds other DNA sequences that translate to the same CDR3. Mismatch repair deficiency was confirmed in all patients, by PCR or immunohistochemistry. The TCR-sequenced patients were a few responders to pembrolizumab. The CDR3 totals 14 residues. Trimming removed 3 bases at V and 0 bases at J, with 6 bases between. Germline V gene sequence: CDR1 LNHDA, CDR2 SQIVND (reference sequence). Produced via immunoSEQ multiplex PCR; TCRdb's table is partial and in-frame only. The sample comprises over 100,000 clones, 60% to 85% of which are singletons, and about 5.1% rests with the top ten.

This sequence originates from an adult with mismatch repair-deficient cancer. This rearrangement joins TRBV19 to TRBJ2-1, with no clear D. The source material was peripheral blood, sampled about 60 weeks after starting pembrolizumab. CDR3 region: CASSIQSSYNEQFF. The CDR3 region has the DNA TGTGCCAGTAGTATTCAGAGCTCCTACAATGAGCAGTTCTTC.